This section outlines one TCR beta chain sequence together with its context. Its recognized antigen is unknown. No base quality values were provided; no much bigger clone lies one nucleotide off. These data originate in a study of blood T cell repertoires in COVID-19 (dated by TCRdb to the early 2020s). With regard to the full study: Collaborator samples came from the United States, Italy and Spain and covered acute and convalescent phases of COVID-19. Where HLA class I and class II types were available, the types were taken from metadata supplied by the sample provider, not from assay-based typing. The samples were drawn from the first 160 participants of the ongoing ImmuneRACE study and from over a thousand subjects provided by 6 global collaborators. The dataset comprised deeply sampled blood TCRbeta repertoires from subjects exposed to, actively infected with, or recovered from COVID-19. The material from the prospective study consisted of cDNA or gDNA derived from T cells, B-cell-depleted T cells, or PBMCs. The repertoires were released in a freely available public database meant as a resource for research on the immune response to SARS-CoV-2. A de-identified subject ID, COVID-19 status, age in years and sex were almost always included in the sample metadata. Broader findings and caveats from the paper: How much clinical and demographic metadata was included differed by source and by participant, and the metadata was provided uncurated.

The collaborating institutions used their own protocols to collect whole blood in K2EDTA tubes. For TCRbeta analysis, collaborators shipped samples in one of three forms: frozen whole blood, isolated PBMCs, or DNA extracted from either of those sample types. TCRbeta CDR3 regions were amplified from genomic DNA using the immunoSEQ Assay, a bias-controlled multiplex PCR. Processing in the source paper ran as follows. The number of nucleated cells in each sample was estimated from the amplification of reference gene primers within the assay. To quantify the absolute abundance of each unique TCRbeta CDR3 rearrangement, sequence reads were collapsed and filtered. Productive Simpson clonality was computed per sample as the square root of Simpson's diversity index over productive rearrangements. The source is immuneACCESS, and TCRdb retained only in-frame sequences with V and J called. Part of the clones is not carried over; for the studies checked, unresolved V genes explain less than half of this, and the remainder is unexplained. V and J calls plus clone size are reproduced from that table; the DNA served to infer D and trimming. The sample table lists approximately 190,000 clones, around 84% of them with a count of one. The ten largest account for around 15% of the sample.

Taken from cysteine to phenylalanine, the CDR3 has 12 residues. Of all the DNA, just the CDR3 is kept, 36 bases in frame from base 1. The junction shows trimming of 3 bases on V and 6 bases on J, plus 6 bases between the germline ends. In the germline V gene (reference sequence), CDR1 corresponds to SEHNR and CDR2 to FQNEAQ. This receptor was obtained from a man aged 25 to 40 with active or convalescent COVID-19. This receptor chain uses TRBV7-9 and TRBJ2-1; no D gene call is confident. Sequencing used peripheral blood. The DNA sequence is as follows: TGTGCCAGCAGCTTGGAGTTCAATGAGCAGTTCTTC. Its coded protein is CASSLEFNEQFF.